The 8 T cell receptor beta chains in this list originate from one sample, sequenced in a study of T cell responses to AZD1222 COVID-19 vaccine. Clones were sequenced by immunoSEQ multiplex PCR, and TCRdb holds only the in-frame ones, with some missing. The data show some 170,000 clones, 90% to 95% seen once. The input for sequencing was peripheral blood, taken on day 0 of AZD1222 vaccination. The receptor set was obtained from an adult in good health.

A note on this clone: Lacking the conserved final phenylalanine or tryptophan, this CDR3 likely reflects a read error. The DNA is omitted, as the CDR3 cannot be located on it reliably, and the CDR3 follows TCRdb's listing. The gene calls are TRBV12-3 or TRBV12-4 and TRBJ1-1; whether TRBD1, the table's D call, matches the DNA was not checked. The CDR3 extends over 12 residues, inclusive of both ends. The CDR3 loop reads CASSLGAPGLNL.

The chain combines TRBV29-1 with TRBJ2-1; 7 bases are shared with TRBD2. The CDR3 spans 16 residues. Losses at the gene ends were 6 bases for V and 0 bases for J; bases not matched to a gene: 11. CDR1 and CDR2 from the germline V gene are SQVTM and ANQGSEA. CDR3 in DNA: TGCAGCGTCACCAAGGGGCGGGGGAGCTCCTACAATGAGCAGTTCTTC. Protein sequence: CSVTKGRGSSYNEQFF.

The count of this clone is one. The CDR3 loop is CASSPGQSYNSPLHF. CDR3 DNA: TGTGCCAGCAGCCCCGGACAAAGCTATAATTCACCCCTCCACTTT. The chain links TRBV7-9 to TRBJ1-6, with D perhaps matching TRBD1 (5 bases). Per the germline V gene, CDR1 is SEHNR and CDR2 is FQNEAQ (reference sequence). This CDR3 comprises 15 residues. The germline V and J ends were trimmed by 5 bases and 3 bases, with 11 bases remaining between them.

The genes are TRBV7-2 and TRBJ1-5; no clear D. The V end lost 4 bases, the J end lost 7 bases, and 17 bases lay between the germline ends. The germline gives CDR1 SGHTA, CDR2 FQGNSA. The CDR3 loop spans 15 amino acids. CDR3 protein: CASSSKSTGFQPQHF. The CDR3 bases are TGTGCCAGCAGCTCTAAGTCAACGGGATTCCAGCCCCAGCATTTT.

This clone occurred once. The chain joins TRBV4-2 to TRBJ1-2; D remains unclear. Germline V lookup: CDR1 LGHNA, CDR2 YNFKEQ. V was shortened by 0 bases and J by 0 bases, with 8 bases between the two germline ends. The CDR3 length is 15 residues. As DNA, the CDR3 is TGTGCCAGCAGCCAAGATTCAGTAGCTAACTATGGCTACACCTTC. This sequence encodes CASSQDSVANYGYTF.

The chain is built from TRBV6-5 and TRBJ1-2; TRBD1 might be the D (5 bases). The CDR3 extends over 16 amino acids. Germline V gene data show CDR1 as MNHEY and CDR2 as SVGAGI. V was shortened by 2 bases and J by 8 bases, with 21 bases between the two germline ends. CDR3 sequence (DNA): TGTGCCAGCAGTTACAACGGGATTTCTATCGGGGACGGCTACACCTTC. Translating gives CASSYNGISIGDGYTF.

The CDR3 DNA follows: TGTGCCAGCAGTTACTCTGATTCGGGGTGGGGAACTGAAGCTTTCTTT. Its translation: CASSYSDSGWGTEAFF. The V and J genes are TRBV6-6 and TRBJ1-1; D is unclear. The ends were cut back, 0 bases at V and 5 bases at J, with 16 bases in the middle. The CDR3 extends over 16 amino acids. Germline V gene sequence: CDR1 MNHNY, CDR2 SVGAGI (reference sequence).

The chain is built from TRBV19 and TRBJ1-4; D uncertain. Between the trimmed V and J ends, which lost 7 bases and 3 bases, there was a span of 9 bases. CDR1 and CDR2 (germline): LNHDA, SQIVND (reference sequence). The CDR3 extends over 13 amino acids. The CDR3 sequence is CASIRSPNEKLFF. The CDR3 nucleotides are TGTGCCAGTATAAGGAGTCCTAATGAAAAACTGTTTTTT.